The T cell receptor (beta chain) under discussion was sequenced for a study of T cells in Graves' hyperthyroidism and ophthalmopathy. There are many counts of this clonotype. Its antigen is currently unknown. Regions amplified from RNA transcripts were the TCR beta CDR3 regions. Primed by the HTBI set, a first-round RT-PCR was run on the TCR CDR3. TCRdb re-analysed the multiplex PCR reads in MiXCR, keeping a single row per CDR3 protein. The table includes 300,000 to 450,000 distinct CDR3 sequences, around 25% detected once. The CDR3 is made up of 14 amino acids. Germline CDR1 is DFQATT and CDR2 is SNEGSKA (reference sequence). V was clipped by 6 bases and J by 5 bases; unmatched bases: 13. Diagnostic assessment was based on clinical symptoms, serum thyroxine and TRAb, thyroid ultrasound and orbital computed tomography. Study results and limitations: Clonotypes that were expanded in thyroid above 0.001 mostly appeared in blood too.

The chain links TRBV20-1 to TRBJ2-7, with 7 bases fitting TRBD2. This receptor was taken from a man aged 50-59 years with Graves' hyperthyroidism. The sequenced sample was blood. CDR3 nucleotide sequence: TGCAGTGCCCTTCGGGGACTACGAACCCACGAGCAGTACTTC. It encodes CSALRGLRTHEQYF.